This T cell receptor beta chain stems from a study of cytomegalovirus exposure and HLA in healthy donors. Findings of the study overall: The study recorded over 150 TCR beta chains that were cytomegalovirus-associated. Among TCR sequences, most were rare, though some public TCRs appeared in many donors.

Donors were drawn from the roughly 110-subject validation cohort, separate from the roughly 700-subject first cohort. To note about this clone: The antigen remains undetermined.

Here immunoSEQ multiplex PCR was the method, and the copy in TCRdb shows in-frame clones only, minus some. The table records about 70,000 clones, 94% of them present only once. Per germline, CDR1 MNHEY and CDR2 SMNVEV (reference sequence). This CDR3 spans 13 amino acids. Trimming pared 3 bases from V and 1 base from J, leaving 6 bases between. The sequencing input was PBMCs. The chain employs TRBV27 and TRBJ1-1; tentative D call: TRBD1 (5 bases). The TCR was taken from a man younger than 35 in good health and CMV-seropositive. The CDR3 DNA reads TGTGCCAGCAGTTTGGGGCGGAACACTGAAGCTTTCTTT. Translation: CASSLGRNTEAFF.